This note documents a single T cell receptor beta chain sequence. Its specificity is not known. This sample was included in a study of T cell responses to AZD1222 COVID-19 vaccine. General study points: Just 5 to 7 people given AZD1222 tested seropositive at baseline.

The assay was immunoSEQ multiplex PCR, and TCRdb's table has in-frame clones only and misses some. The sample records some 88,000 clones, 92% being singletons. Sample: peripheral blood, taken on day 0 of AZD1222 vaccination. The sequence came from an adult in good health.

The DNA for the CDR3 is TGTGCCTGGAGTTCCCAGGGGGGTGAGACCCAGTACTTC. Protein product: CAWSSQGGETQYF. The rearrangement links TRBV30 to TRBJ2-5; D might be TRBD1 (7 bases). Germline lookup yields CDR1 GTSNPN and CDR2 SVGIG (reference sequence). Trimming removed 2 bases at V and 5 bases at J, with 12 bases between. The CDR3 runs 13 residues.